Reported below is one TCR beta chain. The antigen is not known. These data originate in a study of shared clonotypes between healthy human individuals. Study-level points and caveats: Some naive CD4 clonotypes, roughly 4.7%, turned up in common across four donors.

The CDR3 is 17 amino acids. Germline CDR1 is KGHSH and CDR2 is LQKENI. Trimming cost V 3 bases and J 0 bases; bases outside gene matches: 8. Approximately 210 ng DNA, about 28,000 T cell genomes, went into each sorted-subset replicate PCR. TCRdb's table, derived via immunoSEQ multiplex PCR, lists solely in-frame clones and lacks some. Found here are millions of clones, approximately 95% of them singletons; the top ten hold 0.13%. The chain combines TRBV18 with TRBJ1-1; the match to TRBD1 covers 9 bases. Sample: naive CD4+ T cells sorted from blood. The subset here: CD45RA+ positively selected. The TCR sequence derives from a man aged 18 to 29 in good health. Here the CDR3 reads CASSPEQGAGMNTEAFF. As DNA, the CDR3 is TGTGCCAGCTCACCTGAACAGGGGGCGGGCATGAACACTGAAGCTTTCTTT.